Following are 24 T cell receptor gamma chains from one sample sequenced in a study of gamma-delta chains in newborns, infants, children. TCRdb ran CATT on the reads. Among 700 to 900 gamma-chain clones listed, approximately 70% were seen once. The source material was blood. The receptors come from a child who was a newborn, infant or young child, either healthy, febrile or measles-vaccinated (not recorded which).

The V gene is TRGV9, the J gene TRGJP. TCRdb does not report a J gene; here it was assigned by matching the DNA to germline references. Trimming cost V 3 bases and J 7 bases; bases outside gene matches: 6. Germline assignment: CDR1 GITISATS and CDR2 ISYDGTV (reference sequence). The CDR3 is 16 amino acids. CDR3 coding DNA: TGTGCCTTGTGGGAGTGGAAGGAGTTGGGCAAAAAAATCAAGGTATTT. It encodes CALWEWKELGKKIKVF.

The V gene is TRGV9, the J gene TRGJP. As TCRdb names no J gene, one was assigned here on the basis of a DNA match to germline. The germline V gene has CDR1 GITISATS and CDR2 ISYDGTV (reference sequence). After removal of 1 base from V and 4 bases from J, the junction contained 4 bases not matched to a gene. The CDR3 length is 17 residues. CDR3 loop: CALWEVSQELGKKIKVF. The CDR3 DNA sequence: TGTGCCTTGTGGGAGGTTTCCCAAGAGTTGGGCAAAAAAATCAAGGTATTT.

The chain has TRGV8 and TRGJ1 or TRGJ2. The J gene, missing from TCRdb, was assigned here through DNA to germline matching. The germline V gene encodes CDR1 VENAVY and CDR2 YDSYNSRV. The CDR3 loop spans 10 amino acids. The V segment lost 3 bases and the J segment 8 bases; nucleotides outside the gene matches: 1. In nucleotides, the CDR3 is TGTGCCACCTGGGATGATAAGAAACTCTTT. Translated: CATWDDKKLF.

To note about this clone: This likely reflects a read error, since a far larger clone is one base away. The chain combines TRGV9 with TRGJP. TCRdb supplies no J gene; here it was assigned by aligning the nucleotide sequence to germline. CDR3 length: 16 amino acids. The germline gives CDR1 GITISATS, CDR2 ISYDGTV (reference sequence). Losses at the gene ends were 0 bases for V and 7 bases for J; bases not matched to a gene: 3. As DNA, the CDR3 is TGTGCCTTGTGGGAGGTGCACGAGTTGGGCAAAAAAATCAAGGTATTT. Protein sequence: CALWEVHELGKKIKVF.

The CDR3 here is CATWDGRVYYKKLF. The CDR3 bases are TGTGCCACCTGGGATGGTCGGGTTTATTATAAGAAACTCTTT. The J gene is TRGJ1 or TRGJ2, the V gene TRGV4. TCRdb carries no J gene annotation; the J gene was assigned here by matching the DNA with germline. The CDR3 contains 14 residues. V gave up 1 base and J gave up 3 bases; unmatched junction bases: 6. Per the germline V gene, CDR1 is EGSTGY and CDR2 is YDSYTSSV.

Turning to this clone: One end of the junction fails to match germline, which may point to a read error. The J gene is TRGJP, the V gene TRGV9. The J gene is not listed in TCRdb, so it was assigned here from a DNA match to germline. This CDR3 comprises 15 residues. The germline V gene encodes CDR1 GITISATS and CDR2 ISYDGTV (reference sequence). The CDR3 reads CALWERELGKEIKVF. The CDR3 nucleotides read TGTGCCTTGTGGGAGAGAGAGTTGGGCAAAGAAATCAAGGTATTT.

V and J are TRGV9 and TRGJP. Here the J gene was assigned by germline matching of the DNA, as TCRdb has none. V trimming: 2 bases; J trimming: 1 base; junction bases outside the gene matches: 2. Germline CDR1 is GITISATS and CDR2 is ISYDGTV (reference sequence). This CDR3 has 17 residues. DNA of the CDR3: TGTGCCTTGTGGGAGGGAGGGCAAGAGTTGGGCAAAAAAATCAAGGTATTT. It translates to CALWEGGQELGKKIKVF.

V gene TRGV3 combines with J gene TRGJ1 or TRGJ2. TCRdb lists no J gene, so it was determined here by aligning the DNA to germline. This CDR3 spans 13 amino acids. V lost 0 bases and J lost 12; bases outside the gene matches: 11. Germline-derived CDR1 and CDR2 are VTNTFY and YDVSTARD (reference sequence). DNA of the CDR3: TGTGCCACCTGGGACAGGCCGAAAGGGGGGAAACTCTTT. This sequence encodes CATWDRPKGGKLF.

The chain recombines TRGV9 with TRGJP. The V segment lost 4 bases and the J segment 3 bases; nucleotides outside the gene matches: 3. Germline CDR1 and CDR2: GITISATS and ISYDGTV (reference sequence). The CDR3 has 16 amino acids. CDR3 nucleotides: TGTGCCTTGTGGGAAAAGCAAGAGTTGGGCAAAAAAATCAAGGTATTT. Amino acid sequence: CALWEKQELGKKIKVF.

Notes on this clone: This specimen includes other DNA sequences encoding the same CDR3. In nucleotides, the CDR3 is TGTGCCACCTGGGACAGGCGGGGTTATAAGAAACTCTTT. Translated: CATWDRRGYKKLF. The chain carries TRGV3 and TRGJ1 or TRGJ2. TCRdb records no J gene; here it was assigned by comparing the DNA to germline. The CDR3 covers 13 residues. Germline V gene lookup returns CDR1 VTNTFY and CDR2 YDVSTARD (reference sequence). V shed 0 bases and J 6 bases; nucleotides not matched to a gene: 5.

As regards this clone: The sample carries other DNA sequences with the same CDR3. This sequence joins TRGV9 and TRGJP. No J segment appears in TCRdb, so it was assigned here by matching the sequence to germline. Germline-derived CDR1 and CDR2 are GITISATS and ISYDGTV (reference sequence). Unmatched junction bases numbered 2, after V lost 2 bases and J lost 4 bases. This CDR3 comprises 16 residues. CDR3 nucleotide sequence: TGTGCCTTGTGGGAGGCTCAAGAGTTGGGCAAAAAAATCAAGGTATTT. This sequence encodes CALWEAQELGKKIKVF.

This clone was found a few times. In the same sample, other DNA sequences code for this CDR3. The chain is built from TRGV9 and TRGJP. Matching the DNA to germline supplied the J gene, which TCRdb does not give. This CDR3 spans 16 amino acids. Trimming removed 2 bases from V and 4 bases from J; junction bases left unmatched: 2. Germline CDR1 reads GITISATS; CDR2 reads ISYDGTV (reference sequence). The CDR3 protein is CALWEDQELGKKIKVF. CDR3 nucleotide sequence: TGTGCCTTGTGGGAGGACCAAGAGTTGGGCAAAAAAATCAAGGTATTT.

This chain links TRGV8 with TRGJ1 or TRGJ2. TCRdb does not report a J gene; here it was assigned by matching the DNA to germline references. V lost 4 bases to trimming and J lost 5 bases; unmatched junction nucleotides: 5. Germline CDR1 VENAVY, CDR2 YDSYNSRV. This CDR3 has 12 amino acids. In DNA, the CDR3 is TGTGCCACCTGGGACCCTGATTATAAGAAACTCTTT. It encodes CATWDPDYKKLF.

The V gene was left uncalled, and the J gene is TRGJ1 or TRGJ2. The CDR3 runs 11 residues. In nucleotides, the CDR3 is TGTGCCTTGTGGGCTTATTATAAGAAACTCTTT. Its protein product is CALWAYYKKLF.

This clone came up once. The J gene is TRGJP1, the V gene TRGV8. Here the J gene was assigned by germline matching of the DNA, as TCRdb has none. Trimming took 2 bases from V and 3 from J; bases not matched to a gene: 3. The CDR3 spans 14 residues. Germline lookup yields CDR1 VENAVY and CDR2 YDSYNSRV. CDR3 in amino acids: CATWDKPTGWFKIF. DNA of the CDR3: TGTGCCACCTGGGATAAGCCCACTGGTTGGTTCAAGATATTT.

In regard to this clone: This specimen includes other DNA sequences encoding the same CDR3. The CDR3 region has the DNA TGTGCCTTGTGGGAGGTCATAGAGTTGGGCAAAAAAATCAAGGTATTT. Protein: CALWEVIELGKKIKVF. The V call is TRGV9, the J call TRGJP. As TCRdb names no J gene, one was assigned here on the basis of a DNA match to germline. The junction had 3 bases not matched to a gene; V was cut back by 1 base and J by 6 bases. The germline V gene encodes CDR1 GITISATS and CDR2 ISYDGTV (reference sequence). CDR3 length: 16 amino acids.

This clone is hyperexpanded (1% or more) by share. The rearrangement joins TRGV9 to TRGJP. With V trimmed by 3 bases and J by 4 bases, 0 bases remained unmatched. The CDR3 extends over 15 amino acids. Germline-derived CDR1 and CDR2 are GITISATS and ISYDGTV (reference sequence). CDR3 nucleotide sequence: TGTGCCTTGTGGGAGCAAGAGTTGGGCAAAAAAATCAAGGTATTT. This gives the protein CALWEQELGKKIKVF.

This chain uses TRGV9 with TRGJP. No J gene is reported in TCRdb; it was inferred here by comparing the DNA with germline. CDR1 and CDR2 (germline): GITISATS, ISYDGTV (reference sequence). V shed 5 bases, J shed 4 bases, and the junction held 2 bases outside the gene matches. This CDR3 has 15 amino acids. The chain's CDR3 is CALWVQELGKKIKVF. For the CDR3, the DNA is TGTGCCTTGTGGGTACAAGAGTTGGGCAAAAAAATCAAGGTATTT.

The table lists this clone with a count of one. The J gene was recorded as TRGJ1 or TRGJ2; no V gene was called. The CDR3 is 12 residues long. In nucleotides, the CDR3 is TGTGCCACCTGGGACATTCCCTATAAGAAACTCTTT. This sequence encodes CATWDIPYKKLF.

The V gene lacks a call, and TRGJP is the J gene. This CDR3 has 16 amino acids. The CDR3 nucleotides are TGTGCCTTGTGGGAACCTCAAGAGTTGGGCAAAAAAATCAAGGTATTT. It yields the protein CALWEPQELGKKIKVF.

In the case of this clone: Mismatch with germline at one junction end may stem from a read error. Other DNA variants within this sample encode the same CDR3. This rearrangement joins TRGV9 to TRGJP. The J gene, absent from TCRdb, was called here by matching the DNA to germline. The CDR3 is 16 residues long. Germline V gene lookup returns CDR1 GITISATS and CDR2 ISYDGTV (reference sequence). This CDR3 is CALWEVWELGKKIKVF. The DNA for the CDR3 is TGTGCCTTGTGGGAGGTGTGGGAGTTGGGGAAAAAAATCAAGGTATTT.

This chain links TRGV5 with TRGJP2. Here the J gene came from matching the DNA to germline, since TCRdb omits it. This CDR3 comprises 17 residues. J gave up 3 bases and V 0 bases, and 10 bases lay outside the gene matches. In germline, CDR1 is VINAFY, CDR2 YDVSNSKD. CDR3 coding DNA: TGTGCCACCTGGGACAGGCCAATGGGGGGTAGTGATTGGATCAAGACGTTT. Residues: CATWDRPMGGSDWIKTF.

The J gene is TRGJ1 or TRGJ2, the V gene TRGV4. TCRdb supplies no J gene; here it was assigned by aligning the nucleotide sequence to germline. With 5 bases clipped from V and 1 base from J, the junction kept 2 bases outside the gene matches. CDR1 EGSTGY and CDR2 YDSYTSSV come from the germline V gene. This CDR3 is built from 12 residues. The CDR3 DNA sequence: TGTGCCACCTGGGCCAATTATTATAAGAAACTCTTT. Its translation: CATWANYYKKLF.

Without a V gene call, the J gene is given as TRGJ1 or TRGJ2. The CDR3 covers 13 residues. The CDR3 loop reads CATWAPNYYKKLF. Here the CDR3 DNA reads TGTGCCACCTGGGCCCCGAATTATTATAAGAAACTCTTT.